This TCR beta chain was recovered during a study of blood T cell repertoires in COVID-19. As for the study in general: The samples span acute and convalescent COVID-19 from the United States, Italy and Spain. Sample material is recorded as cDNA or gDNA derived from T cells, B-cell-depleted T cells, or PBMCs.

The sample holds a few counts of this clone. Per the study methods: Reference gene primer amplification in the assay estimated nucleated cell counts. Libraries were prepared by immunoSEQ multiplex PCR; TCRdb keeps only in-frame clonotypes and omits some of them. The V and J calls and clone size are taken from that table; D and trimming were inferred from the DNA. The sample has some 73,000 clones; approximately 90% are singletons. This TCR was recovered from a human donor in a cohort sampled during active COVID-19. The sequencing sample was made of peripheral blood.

The CDR3 region is CASSPGLASTGELFF. The CDR3, as DNA: TGTGCCAGCAGCCCGGGACTAGCGAGCACCGGGGAGCTGTTTTTT. The chain has TRBV7-7 and TRBJ2-2; 10 bases map to TRBD2. J was trimmed by 4 bases and V by 5 bases; bases with no gene match: 4. The germline gives CDR1 SSHAT, CDR2 FNYEAQ (reference sequence). This CDR3 has 15 amino acids.